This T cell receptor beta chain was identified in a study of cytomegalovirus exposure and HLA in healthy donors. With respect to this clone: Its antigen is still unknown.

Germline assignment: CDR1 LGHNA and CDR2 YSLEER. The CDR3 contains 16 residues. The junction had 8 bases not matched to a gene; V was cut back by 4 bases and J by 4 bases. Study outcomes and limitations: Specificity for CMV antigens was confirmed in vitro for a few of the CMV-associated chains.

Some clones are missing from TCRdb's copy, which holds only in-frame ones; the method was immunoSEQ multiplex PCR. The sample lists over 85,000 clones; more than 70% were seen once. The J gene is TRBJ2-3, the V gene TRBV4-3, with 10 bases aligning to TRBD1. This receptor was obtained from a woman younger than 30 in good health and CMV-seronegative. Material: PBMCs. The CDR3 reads CASSLSGTGEADTQYF. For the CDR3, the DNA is TGCGCCAGCAGCCTTTCCGGGACAGGGGAAGCAGATACGCAGTATTTT.